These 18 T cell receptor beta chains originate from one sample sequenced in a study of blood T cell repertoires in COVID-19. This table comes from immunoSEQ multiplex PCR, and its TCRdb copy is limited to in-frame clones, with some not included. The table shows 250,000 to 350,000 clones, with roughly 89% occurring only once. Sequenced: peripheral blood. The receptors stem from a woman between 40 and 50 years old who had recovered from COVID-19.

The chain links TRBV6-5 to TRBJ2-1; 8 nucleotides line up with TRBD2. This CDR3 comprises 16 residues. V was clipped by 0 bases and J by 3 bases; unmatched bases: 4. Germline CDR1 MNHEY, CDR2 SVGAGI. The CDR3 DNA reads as TGTGCCAGCAGTTACTCCCTAGCGGGCGACTACAATGAGCAGTTCTTC. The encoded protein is CASSYSLAGDYNEQFF.

In DNA, the CDR3 is TGTGCCAGCAGCGTTGGCGGGAGTAGGTACGAGCAGTACTTC. Translation gives CASSVGGSRYEQYF. V usage is TRBV9 and J usage is TRBJ2-7; 7 nucleotides line up with TRBD2. The germline V gene encodes CDR1 SGDLS and CDR2 YYNGEE. This CDR3 has 14 residues. J was trimmed by 4 bases and V by 2 bases; bases with no gene match: 6.

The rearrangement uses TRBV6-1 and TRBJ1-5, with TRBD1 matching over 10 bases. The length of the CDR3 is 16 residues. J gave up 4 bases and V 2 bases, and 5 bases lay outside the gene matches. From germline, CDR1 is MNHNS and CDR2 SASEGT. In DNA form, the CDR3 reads TGTGCCAGCAGTGAATATAAGGACAGGGGGAATCAGCCCCAGCATTTT. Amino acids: CASSEYKDRGNQPQHF.

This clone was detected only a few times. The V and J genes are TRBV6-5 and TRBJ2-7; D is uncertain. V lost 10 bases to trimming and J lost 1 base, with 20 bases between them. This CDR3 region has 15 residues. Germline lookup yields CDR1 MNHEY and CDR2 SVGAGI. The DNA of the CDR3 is TGTGCCATCCTAACCCGGGTATTCGTGTCCTACGAGCAGTACTTC. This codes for CAILTRVFVSYEQYF.

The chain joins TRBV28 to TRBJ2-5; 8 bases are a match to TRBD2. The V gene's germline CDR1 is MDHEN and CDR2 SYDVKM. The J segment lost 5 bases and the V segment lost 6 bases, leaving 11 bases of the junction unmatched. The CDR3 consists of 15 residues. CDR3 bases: TGTGCCAGCAGCAAAAGCGGGGGTGGGGAGGAGACCCAGTACTTC. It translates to CASSKSGGGEETQYF.

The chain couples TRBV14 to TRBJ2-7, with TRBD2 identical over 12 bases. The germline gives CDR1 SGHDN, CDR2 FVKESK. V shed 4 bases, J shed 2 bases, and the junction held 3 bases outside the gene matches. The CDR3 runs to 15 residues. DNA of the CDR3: TGTGCCAGCAGCCCGACTAGCGGGGGCCCCTACGAGCAGTACTTC. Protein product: CASSPTSGGPYEQYF.

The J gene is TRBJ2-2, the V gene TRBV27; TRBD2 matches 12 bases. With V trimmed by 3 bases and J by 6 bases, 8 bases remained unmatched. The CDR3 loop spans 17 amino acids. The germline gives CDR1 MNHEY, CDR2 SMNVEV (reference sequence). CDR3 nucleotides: TGTGCCAGCAGTTTGGCTCCGACTAGCGGGAGCCCCGGGGAGCTGTTTTTT. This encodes CASSLAPTSGSPGELFF.

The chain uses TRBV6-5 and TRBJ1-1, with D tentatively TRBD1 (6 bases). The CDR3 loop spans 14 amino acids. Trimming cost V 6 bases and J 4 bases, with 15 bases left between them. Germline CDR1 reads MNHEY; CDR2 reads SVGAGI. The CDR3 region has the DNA TGTGCCAGCAGCCTCAGGGGCGGGGGCACTGAAGCTTTCTTT. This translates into CASSLRGGGTEAFF.

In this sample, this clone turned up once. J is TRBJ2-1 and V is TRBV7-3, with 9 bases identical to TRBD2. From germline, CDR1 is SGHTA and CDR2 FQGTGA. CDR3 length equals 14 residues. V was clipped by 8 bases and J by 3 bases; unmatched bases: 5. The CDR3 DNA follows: TGTGCCAGCGCGAAGCGGGAGGACTACAATGAGCAGTTCTTC. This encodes CASAKREDYNEQFF.

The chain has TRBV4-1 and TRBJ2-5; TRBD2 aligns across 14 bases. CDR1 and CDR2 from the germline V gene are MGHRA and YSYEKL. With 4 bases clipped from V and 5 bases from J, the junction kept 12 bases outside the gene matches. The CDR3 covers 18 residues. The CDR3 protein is CASSLHQGLAGVGETQYF. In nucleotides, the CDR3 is TGCGCCAGCAGCCTCCACCAGGGACTAGCGGGAGTAGGGGAGACCCAGTACTTC.

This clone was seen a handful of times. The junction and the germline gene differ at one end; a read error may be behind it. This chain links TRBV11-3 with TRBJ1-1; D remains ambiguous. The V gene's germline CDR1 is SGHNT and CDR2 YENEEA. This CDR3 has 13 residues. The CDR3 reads CASNLGGNTEAFF. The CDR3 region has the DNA TGTGCCAGCAACTTAGGCGGGAACACTGAAGCTTTCTTT.

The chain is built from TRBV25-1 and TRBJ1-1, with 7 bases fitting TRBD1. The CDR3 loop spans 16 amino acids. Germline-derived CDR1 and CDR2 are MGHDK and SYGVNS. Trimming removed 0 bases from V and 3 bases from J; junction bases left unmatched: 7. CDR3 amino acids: CASSEYRPGGYTEAFF. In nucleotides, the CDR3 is TGTGCCAGCAGTGAATATAGGCCAGGGGGGTACACTGAAGCTTTCTTT.

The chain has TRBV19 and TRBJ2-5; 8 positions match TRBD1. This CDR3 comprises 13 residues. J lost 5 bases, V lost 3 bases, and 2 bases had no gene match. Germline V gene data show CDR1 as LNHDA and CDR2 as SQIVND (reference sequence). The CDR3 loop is CASSMTGEETQYF. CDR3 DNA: TGTGCCAGTAGTATGACAGGGGAGGAGACCCAGTACTTC.

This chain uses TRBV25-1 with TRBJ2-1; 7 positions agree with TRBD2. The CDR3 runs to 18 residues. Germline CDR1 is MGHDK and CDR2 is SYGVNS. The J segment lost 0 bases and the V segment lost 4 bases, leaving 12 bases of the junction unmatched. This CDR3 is CASSAQTSARSSYNEQFF. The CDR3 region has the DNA TGTGCCAGCAGTGCCCAAACTAGCGCCCGCAGCTCCTACAATGAGCAGTTCTTC. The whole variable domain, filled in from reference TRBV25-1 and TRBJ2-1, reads EADIYQTPRYLVIGTGKKITLECSQTMGHDKMYWYQQDPGMELHLIHYSYGVNSTEKGDLSSESTVSRIRTEHFPLTLESARPSHTSQYLCASSAQTSARSSYNEQFFGPGTRLTVL.

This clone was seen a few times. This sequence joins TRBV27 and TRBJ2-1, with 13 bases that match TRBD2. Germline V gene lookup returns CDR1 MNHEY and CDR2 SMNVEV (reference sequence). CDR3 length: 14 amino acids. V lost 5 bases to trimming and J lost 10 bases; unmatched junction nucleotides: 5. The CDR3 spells CASSGLAGAGEQFF. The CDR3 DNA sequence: TGTGCCAGCAGTGGACTAGCGGGAGCGGGAGAGCAGTTCTTC.

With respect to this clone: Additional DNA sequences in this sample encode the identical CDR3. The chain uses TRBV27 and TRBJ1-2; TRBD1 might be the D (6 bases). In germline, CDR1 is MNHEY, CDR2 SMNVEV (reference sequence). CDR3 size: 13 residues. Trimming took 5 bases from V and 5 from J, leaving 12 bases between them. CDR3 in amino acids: CASSLRGGYGYTF. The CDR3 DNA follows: TGTGCCAGCAGTCTCAGGGGTGGGTATGGCTACACCTTC.

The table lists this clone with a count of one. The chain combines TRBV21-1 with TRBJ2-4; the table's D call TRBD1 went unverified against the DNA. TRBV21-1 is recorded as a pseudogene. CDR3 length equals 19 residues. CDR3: CASSKVRFGDRGAKNIQYF. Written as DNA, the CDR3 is TGTGCCAGCAGCAAAGTTAGGTTCGGGGACAGAGGAGCCAAAAACATTCAGTACTTC.

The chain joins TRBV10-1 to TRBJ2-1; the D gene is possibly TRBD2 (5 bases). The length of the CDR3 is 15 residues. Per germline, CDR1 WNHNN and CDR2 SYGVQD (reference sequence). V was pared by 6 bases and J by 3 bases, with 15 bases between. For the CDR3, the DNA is TGCGCCAGCAGACCCAGTGAGGGTTTCTACAATGAGCAGTTCTTC. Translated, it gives CASRPSEGFYNEQFF.